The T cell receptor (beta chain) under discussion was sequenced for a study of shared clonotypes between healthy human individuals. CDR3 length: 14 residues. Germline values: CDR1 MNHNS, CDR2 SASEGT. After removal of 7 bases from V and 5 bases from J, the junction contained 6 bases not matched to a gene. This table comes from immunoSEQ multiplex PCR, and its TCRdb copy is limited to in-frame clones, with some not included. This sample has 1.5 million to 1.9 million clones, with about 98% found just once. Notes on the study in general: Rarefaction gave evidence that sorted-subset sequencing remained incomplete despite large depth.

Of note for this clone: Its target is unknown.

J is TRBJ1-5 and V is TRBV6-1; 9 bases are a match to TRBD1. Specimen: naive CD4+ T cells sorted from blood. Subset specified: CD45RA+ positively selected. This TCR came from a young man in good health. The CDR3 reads CASTPGQGHQPQHF. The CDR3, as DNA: TGTGCCAGCACCCCGGGACAGGGCCATCAGCCCCAGCATTTT.